These 18 T cell receptor beta chains originate from one sample sequenced in a study of cytomegalovirus exposure and HLA in healthy donors. This PCR relied on a set of 60 Vbeta primers and 13 Jbeta primers. Sequenced by immunoSEQ multiplex PCR; TCRdb stores in-frame clones only, minus some. The sample lists about 220,000 clones, around 80% occurring once. The sample taken for sequencing was PBMCs. These receptors came from a boy aged 2 to 9 in good health and CMV-seronegative.

The V call is TRBV5-6, the J call TRBJ2-5; 10 bases align to TRBD2. J was trimmed by 10 bases and V by 4 bases; bases with no gene match: 13. Germline assignment: CDR1 SGHDT and CDR2 YYEEEE. The CDR3 totals 15 residues. The CDR3 region is CASSPGPSGGWDQYF. CDR3 in DNA: TGTGCCAGCAGCCCTGGGCCTAGCGGGGGATGGGACCAGTACTTC.

This chain joins TRBV29-1 and TRBJ1-1, with 8 bases matching TRBD1. Germline V CDR1 and CDR2: SQVTM, ANQGSEA. This CDR3 is 13 amino acids long. V dropped 8 bases and J dropped 0; count of bases not matched to a gene: 5. In DNA, the CDR3 is TGCAGCACCCAGGGGGCGTTGAACACTGAAGCTTTCTTT. It yields the protein CSTQGALNTEAFF.

V is TRBV10-1 and J is TRBJ1-3, with D possibly TRBD1 on 6 matching bases. Trimming left V 6 bases short and J 0 bases short, with 12 bases between. The CDR3 consists of 15 residues. Germline assignment: CDR1 WNHNN and CDR2 SYGVQD (reference sequence). Here the CDR3 reads CASRTGHLSGNTIYF. CDR3 sequence (DNA): TGCGCCAGCAGGACGGGACACCTCTCTGGAAACACCATATATTTT.

The chain combines TRBV5-4 with TRBJ2-7; D may be TRBD2 (7 bases). CDR1 and CDR2 from the germline V gene are SGHNT and YYREEE (reference sequence). The CDR3 runs to 14 residues. The V end lost 3 bases, the J end lost 5 bases, and 15 bases lay between the germline ends. The DNA of the CDR3 is TGTGCCAGCAGCTCCTGGGGGGGCCGGGACGAGCAGTACTTC. This gives the protein CASSSWGGRDEQYF.

This chain connects TRBV7-9 to TRBJ1-6; tentative D call: TRBD1 (5 bases). Germline V lookup: CDR1 SEHNR, CDR2 FQNEAQ (reference sequence). V was shortened by 5 bases and J by 14 bases, with 16 bases between the two germline ends. The CDR3 is 13 residues long. The CDR3 sequence is CASSENMEGTLHF. The CDR3 nucleotides read TGTGCCAGCAGCGAAAACATGGAGGGGACCCTCCACTTT.

V is TRBV6-1 and J is TRBJ2-1; maybe TRBD2 (6 bases). Germline-derived CDR1 and CDR2 are MNHNS and SASEGT. The CDR3 totals 15 residues. V was trimmed by 8 bases and J by 0 bases, leaving 14 bases between them. DNA of the CDR3: TGTGCCAGCGAAGACGCGGGGAGCTCCTACAATGAGCAGTTCTTC. Protein sequence: CASEDAGSSYNEQFF.

DNA of the CDR3: TGTGCCAGCAGCCAGACAGGGTGGGCTGAAGCTTTCTTT. It yields the protein CASSQTGWAEAFF. J is TRBJ1-1 and V is TRBV14; the match to TRBD1 covers 7 bases. The V segment lost 3 bases and the J segment 6 bases; nucleotides outside the gene matches: 4. CDR1 and CDR2 from the germline V gene are SGHDN and FVKESK. The CDR3 is 13 residues long.

The chain joins TRBV19 to TRBJ1-2; D gene unclear. The CDR3 is 14 residues long. The V and J ends lost 6 bases and 4 bases respectively, with 15 bases between them. Per germline, CDR1 LNHDA and CDR2 SQIVND (reference sequence). CDR3 protein: CASRRRGSGYGYTF. The CDR3 nucleotides are TGTGCCAGTAGGAGGCGAGGCTCGGGCTATGGCTACACCTTC.

CDR3 protein: CASSYRAGDYAEQYF. In DNA, the CDR3 is TGTGCCAGCAGTTACCGAGCGGGAGACTATGCCGAGCAGTACTTC. The rearrangement links TRBV6-5 to TRBJ2-7, with 8 bases matching TRBD2. The germline V gene encodes CDR1 MNHEY and CDR2 SVGAGI. The ends lost 2 bases at V and 6 bases at J; junction bases unmatched: 9. This CDR3 comprises 15 residues.

The count of this clone is one. This chain uses TRBV11-2 with TRBJ1-3, with D maybe TRBD1 (6 bases). Germline V CDR1 and CDR2: SGHAT, FQNNGV. V was shortened by 8 bases and J by 2 bases, with 16 bases between the two germline ends. The CDR3 extends over 15 amino acids. For the CDR3, the DNA is TGTGCCAGCGGCCCGGGGGGGGCCCCTGGAAACACCATATATTTT. Translating gives CASGPGGAPGNTIYF.

The chain recombines TRBV7-6 with TRBJ2-7; 7 bases align to TRBD2. V shed 1 base, J shed 6 bases, and the junction held 6 bases outside the gene matches. The CDR3 has 14 residues. Germline V CDR1 and CDR2: SGHVS, FNYEAQ. CDR3 in amino acids: CASSLEAGVSEQYF. The DNA of the CDR3 is TGTGCCAGCAGCTTAGAGGCGGGGGTTTCCGAGCAGTACTTC.

The count of this clone is one. The chain couples TRBV5-6 to TRBJ1-2, with D unresolved. The CDR3 totals 12 residues. The V and J ends lost 0 bases and 12 bases respectively, with 12 bases between them. Germline CDR1 SGHDT, CDR2 YYEEEE. CDR3 sequence: CASSLGFLGNTF. CDR3 nucleotide sequence: TGTGCCAGCAGCTTGGGTTTCCTCGGGAACACCTTC.

The chain has TRBV2 and TRBJ1-3; no firm D call. CDR3 length: 13 amino acids. Germline V gives CDR1 SNHLY, CDR2 FYNNEI. Trimming removed 3 bases from V and 2 bases from J, with 5 bases in between. Here the CDR3 reads CASSDSTGNTIYF. CDR3 DNA sequence: TGTGCCAGCAGTGATTCCACTGGAAACACCATATATTTT.

A few counts support this clone. This rearrangement joins TRBV6-6 to TRBJ2-7, with 9 nucleotides matching TRBD1. The length of the CDR3 is 14 residues. The V segment lost 4 bases and the J segment 3 bases; nucleotides outside the gene matches: 4. Germline V CDR1 and CDR2: MNHNY, SVGAGI (reference sequence). CDR3: CASSLKDRGYEQYF. The CDR3 nucleotides are TGTGCCAGCAGTTTAAAGGACAGGGGCTACGAGCAGTACTTC.

The chain combines TRBV18 with TRBJ1-5; weak D call: TRBD1 (6 bases). The germline gives CDR1 KGHSH, CDR2 LQKENI. The CDR3 spans 15 residues. V lost 4 bases and J 0 bases, leaving 10 bases between the germline ends. CDR3 protein: CASSLQGFSNQPQHF. The DNA for the CDR3 is TGTGCCAGCTCACTTCAGGGGTTTAGCAATCAGCCCCAGCATTTT.

The rearrangement links TRBV27 to TRBJ2-1, with 12 positions matching TRBD2. Trimming at V came to 5 bases and at J to 3 bases, leaving 2 bases not matched to a gene. This CDR3 comprises 15 residues. Germline loops: CDR1 MNHEY, CDR2 SMNVEV (reference sequence). The CDR3 is CASSGLAGIYNEQFF. In nucleotides, the CDR3 is TGTGCCAGCAGTGGACTAGCGGGGATCTACAATGAGCAGTTCTTC.

The V and J genes are TRBV5-1 and TRBJ1-1; the D is unclear. Trimming cost V 2 bases and J 1 base, with 6 bases left between them. The CDR3 sequence is 13 residues long. The germline gives CDR1 SGHRS, CDR2 YFSETQ. CDR3 DNA: TGCGCCAGCAGCTTAAGCAAGAACACTGAAGCTTTCTTT. Translated, it gives CASSLSKNTEAFF.

V and J are TRBV30 and TRBJ1-2; 7 positions agree with TRBD1. The V and J ends lost 2 bases and 8 bases, in that order; junction bases with no gene match: 11. Germline CDR1 is GTSNPN and CDR2 is SVGIG (reference sequence). This CDR3 region has 14 residues. CDR3 sequence (DNA): TGTGCCTGGAGTACGCCGGGACAGTCTGGCGGCTACACCTTC. It translates to CAWSTPGQSGGYTF.